The 26 T cell receptor beta chains below all came from one sample that was sequenced in a study of shared clonotypes between healthy human individuals. This table comes from immunoSEQ multiplex PCR, and its TCRdb copy is limited to in-frame clones, with some not included. This sample has 2 million to 2.5 million clones, with around 90% found just once. The sample was naive CD4+ T cells from PBMCs. Subset defined: CD45RA+ positively selected. The source of these receptors is a man younger than 30 in good health. Some clones in this sample may be carry-over from other donors' samples.

Worth noting for this clone: Other DNA variants within this sample encode the same CDR3. The chain recombines TRBV11-2 with TRBJ1-1; D gene unclear. Germline CDR1 reads SGHAT; CDR2 reads FQNNGV. V lost 1 base, J lost 1 base, and 7 bases lay in between. The CDR3 runs to 14 residues. As DNA, the CDR3 is TGTGCCAGCAGCTTAGTTTCAGGGAACACTGAAGCTTTCTTT. This codes for CASSLVSGNTEAFF.

The J gene is TRBJ2-7, the V gene TRBV7-3, with D uncertain. Trimming removed 6 bases from V and 8 bases from J, with 11 bases in between. CDR1 and CDR2 from the germline V gene are SGHTA and FQGTGA. CDR3 length: 11 residues. The CDR3 is CASSFQAQQYF. CDR3 coding DNA: TGTGCCAGCAGTTTTCAGGCTCAGCAGTACTTC.

V usage is TRBV4-2 and J usage is TRBJ2-1; TRBD2 agrees at 7 bases. The CDR3 is 21 amino acids. Germline V CDR1 and CDR2: LGHNA, YNFKEQ. Trimming cost V 4 bases and J 0 bases; bases outside gene matches: 21. CDR3 residues: CASSPRSGLPRMNSSYNEQFF. CDR3 in DNA: TGTGCCAGCAGCCCACGGTCGGGACTACCGCGGATGAATAGCTCCTACAATGAGCAGTTCTTC.

The table lists this clone with a few counts. The sample carries other DNA sequences with the same CDR3. The CDR3 spells CASSPGLFDSNQPQHF. The CDR3 nucleotides read TGTGCCAGCTCACCCGGACTTTTCGATAGCAATCAGCCCCAGCATTTT. V gene TRBV18 combines with J gene TRBJ1-5; D is ambiguous. Germline V gives CDR1 KGHSH, CDR2 LQKENI. The CDR3 spans 16 residues. The germline V and J ends were trimmed by 3 bases and 0 bases, with 12 bases remaining between them.

The chain employs TRBV28 and TRBJ1-3; possible D gene TRBD1, 6 bases. CDR1 and CDR2 from the germline V gene are MDHEN and SYDVKM. The V and J ends lost 5 bases and 8 bases respectively, with 16 bases between them. The CDR3 extends over 14 amino acids. This CDR3 reads CASSPLDSRDTIYF. CDR3 nucleotides: TGTGCCAGCAGTCCGTTGGACAGTCGGGACACCATATATTTT.

The chain joins TRBV4-2 to TRBJ2-1, with TRBD2 matching over 12 bases. This CDR3 comprises 17 residues. CDR1 is LGHNA and CDR2 is YNFKEQ in the germline V gene. V dropped 4 bases and J dropped 8; count of bases not matched to a gene: 12. CDR3 region: CASSPRETSGGRDEQFF. DNA of the CDR3: TGTGCCAGCAGCCCCCGAGAGACTAGCGGGGGAAGGGATGAGCAGTTCTTC.

The J gene is TRBJ1-4, the V gene TRBV5-8; maybe TRBD1 (5 bases). Germline values: CDR1 SGHTS, CDR2 YDEGEE. The CDR3 length is 16 residues. V lost 4 bases, J lost 8 bases, and 21 bases lay in between. The CDR3, as DNA: TGTGCCAGCAGCCCGATGGACCATTTCGAGGGGGAAAAACTGTTTTTT. Translating gives CASSPMDHFEGEKLFF.

This sequence joins TRBV18 and TRBJ2-3; D may be TRBD1 (6 bases). The CDR3 runs 13 residues. V lost 8 bases, J lost 4 bases, and 13 bases lay in between. Germline lookup yields CDR1 KGHSH and CDR2 LQKENI. CDR3 protein: CASGQSSADTQYF. The CDR3 nucleotides are TGTGCCAGCGGACAGAGCAGTGCAGATACGCAGTATTTT. Drawing the rest from reference TRBV18 and TRBJ2-3, the complete variable domain is NAGVMQNPRHLVRRRGQEARLRCSPMKGHSHVYWYRQLPEEGLKFMVYLQKENIIDESGMPKERFSAEFPKEGPSILRIQQVVRGDSAAYFCASGQSSADTQYFGPGTRLTVL.

Regarding this clone: Other nucleotide sequences in the sample specify the same CDR3. V and J are TRBV5-4 and TRBJ2-2; perhaps TRBD1 as D (7 bases). The germline V and J ends were trimmed by 2 bases and 4 bases, with 15 bases remaining between them. Per the germline V gene, CDR1 is SGHNT and CDR2 is YYREEE (reference sequence). The CDR3 has 16 residues. Here the CDR3 DNA reads TGTGCCAGCAGCTTTGGAGGGGGCGGCGGCACCGGGGAGCTGTTTTTT. Its protein is CASSFGGGGGTGELFF.

V is TRBV7-2 and J is TRBJ1-1, with a tentative D call TRBD1 (5 bases). This CDR3 region has 15 residues. The V and J ends lost 5 bases and 4 bases respectively, with 17 bases between them. Germline CDR1 is SGHTA and CDR2 is FQGNSA. CDR3 in amino acids: CASSLPPQGSTEAFF. CDR3 nucleotides: TGTGCCAGCAGCCTACCCCCCCAGGGAAGCACTGAAGCTTTCTTT.

The chain recombines TRBV7-3 with TRBJ2-7; 12 nucleotides agree with TRBD2. Trimming took 3 bases from V and 7 from J; bases not matched to a gene: 4. CDR1 is SGHTA and CDR2 is FQGTGA in the germline V gene. The CDR3 runs to 14 residues. The CDR3 is CASSLTSGSEEQYF. CDR3 DNA: TGTGCCAGCAGCTTGACTAGCGGGAGTGAAGAGCAGTACTTC.

The V and J genes are TRBV28 and TRBJ2-3; D call uncertain. The V gene's germline CDR1 is MDHEN and CDR2 SYDVKM. This CDR3 has 12 residues. The V gene lost 7 bases and the J gene lost 6 bases, with 11 bases spanning the gap. The DNA of the CDR3 is TGTGCCAGCAATCGTATAAGGGATACGCAGTATTTT. Translated, it gives CASNRIRDTQYF.

The chain carries TRBV5-4 and TRBJ1-4; no clear D. Germline lookup yields CDR1 SGHNT and CDR2 YYREEE (reference sequence). CDR3 length: 14 amino acids. The V gene lost 1 base and the J gene lost 7 bases, with 11 bases spanning the gap. CDR3 protein: CASSLSETREKLFF. The CDR3 region has the DNA TGTGCCAGCAGCTTGTCCGAAACCCGTGAAAAACTGTTTTTT.

The chain couples TRBV10-3 to TRBJ1-1, with a weak D call TRBD1 (5 bases). The ends were cut back, 4 bases at V and 3 bases at J, with 6 bases in the middle. The CDR3 extends over 12 amino acids. Germline V gives CDR1 ENHRY, CDR2 SYGVKD. The CDR3 DNA sequence: TGTGCCATCAGTGCCAGGGACACTGAAGCTTTCTTT. Encoded protein: CAISARDTEAFF.

In regard to this clone: Distinct nucleotide sequences in the sample also encode this CDR3. The rearrangement links TRBV9 to TRBJ2-5, with 10 bases identical to TRBD1. The CDR3 is 15 residues long. With 3 bases clipped from V and 5 bases from J, the junction kept 7 bases outside the gene matches. Germline loops: CDR1 SGDLS, CDR2 YYNGEE. The CDR3 region has the DNA TGTGCCAGCAGCGCGGGACAGGGGAGGGGGGAGACCCAGTACTTC. Translated, it gives CASSAGQGRGETQYF. Variable domain in full (rest from reference TRBV9 and TRBJ2-5): DSGVTQTPKHLITATGQRVTLRCSPRSGDLSVYWYQQSLDQGLQFLIQYYNGEERAKGNILERFSAQQFPDLHSELNLSSLELGDSALYFCASSAGQGRGETQYFGPGTRLLVL.

The chain recombines TRBV28 with TRBJ1-3, with D unclear. Germline-derived CDR1 and CDR2 are MDHEN and SYDVKM. This CDR3 contains 15 residues. Trimming stripped 7 bases from V and 0 bases from J, with 13 bases between. Written as DNA, the CDR3 is TGTGCCAGCAAGATAGACCCGAGCTCTGGAAACACCATATATTTT. It codes for CASKIDPSSGNTIYF.

The chain combines TRBV2 with TRBJ2-1; D uncertain. Trimming pared 1 base from V and 6 bases from J, leaving 10 bases between. Germline V CDR1 and CDR2: SNHLY, FYNNEI. This CDR3 has 14 residues. The CDR3 loop is CASSEDRSTNEQFF. For the CDR3, the DNA is TGTGCCAGCAGTGAAGACCGGTCTACCAATGAGCAGTTCTTC. The variable domain in full, with the rest retrieved from reference TRBV2 and TRBJ2-1, is EPEVTQTPSHQVTQMGQEVILRCVPISNHLYFYWYRQILGQKVEFLVSFYNNEISEKSEIFDDQFSVERPDGSNFTLKIRSTKLEDSAMYFCASSEDRSTNEQFFGPGTRLTVL.

J is TRBJ2-4 and V is TRBV9, with TRBD1 as a possible D gene (6 bases). The V gene lost 4 bases and the J gene lost 8 bases, with 13 bases spanning the gap. This CDR3 spans 13 amino acids. CDR1 is SGDLS and CDR2 is YYNGEE in the germline V gene. The CDR3 DNA reads TGTGCCAGCAGCTCAGGGACAACGGACATTCAGTACTTC. Translated, it gives CASSSGTTDIQYF.

Comments on this clone: Within the sample, other DNA sequences also encode this same CDR3. The chain couples TRBV5-4 to TRBJ2-6; D possibly corresponds to TRBD2 (5 bases). Deletions cut 2 bases from V and 1 base from J, with 7 bases between. CDR3 length equals 15 residues. Per germline, CDR1 SGHNT and CDR2 YYREEE (reference sequence). The CDR3 loop reads CASSLPGSGANVLTF. In nucleotides, the CDR3 is TGTGCCAGCAGCTTACCGGGGTCTGGGGCCAACGTCCTGACTTTC.

This clone was counted between two and nine times. The chain carries TRBV4-2 and TRBJ1-2, with D hard to call. The CDR3 sequence is 14 residues long. Germline V gene sequence: CDR1 LGHNA, CDR2 YNFKEQ. The V and J ends lost 0 bases and 3 bases respectively, with 8 bases between them. CDR3 in amino acids: CASSQERQDYGYTF. The DNA of the CDR3 is TGTGCCAGCAGCCAAGAGCGTCAGGACTATGGCTACACCTTC.

The chain employs TRBV28 and TRBJ2-2; 10 bases line up with TRBD2. Germline V gives CDR1 MDHEN, CDR2 SYDVKM. The CDR3 covers 17 residues. V lost 7 bases, J lost 3 bases, and 11 bases stayed unmatched. CDR3 coding DNA: TGTGCCAGCACGAGCGGGGGGGCCCTTGGTGACACCGGGGAGCTGTTTTTT. This sequence encodes CASTSGGALGDTGELFF.

This clone was detected only once. The chain has TRBV6-5 and TRBJ2-5; the match to TRBD1 covers 9 bases. Trimming at V came to 4 bases and at J to 4 bases, leaving 7 bases not matched to a gene. Germline CDR1 and CDR2: MNHEY and SVGAGI. The CDR3 loop spans 15 amino acids. CDR3 protein: CASSSGTGLGETQYF. In nucleotides, the CDR3 is TGTGCCAGCAGTTCGGGGACAGGGTTAGGAGAGACCCAGTACTTC.

This clone was detected only once. The CDR3 here is CASSDPSGAAAFF. As DNA, the CDR3 is TGCGCCAGCAGCGATCCGTCGGGGGCGGCAGCTTTCTTT. The gene calls are TRBV5-1 and TRBJ1-1, with D possibly being TRBD1 (6 bases). Trimming removed 4 bases from V and 10 bases from J, with 17 bases in between. This CDR3 has 13 amino acids. Germline V gene sequence: CDR1 SGHRS, CDR2 YFSETQ.

This chain uses TRBV9 with TRBJ2-5, with unresolved D. The CDR3 runs to 12 residues. CDR1 and CDR2 (germline): SGDLS, YYNGEE. Trimming shortened V by 3 bases and J by 5 bases, and 8 bases separated the two germline ends. CDR3 sequence (DNA): TGTGCCAGCAGCGGACCTCCGGAGACCCAGTACTTC. This encodes CASSGPPETQYF.

Here the CDR3 DNA reads TGTGCCAGTAAACCGGAAATAGTCCATGAGCAGTTCTTC. This codes for CASKPEIVHEQFF. The chain couples TRBV19 to TRBJ2-1; D gene unclear. In germline, CDR1 is LNHDA, CDR2 SQIVND (reference sequence). The CDR3 covers 13 residues. The V end lost 7 bases, the J end lost 8 bases, and 15 bases lay between the germline ends.

This chain connects TRBV28 to TRBJ2-7, with D hard to call. This CDR3 region has 12 residues. V lost 5 bases, J lost 3 bases, and 8 bases lay in between. Germline V CDR1 and CDR2: MDHEN, SYDVKM. For the CDR3, the DNA is TGTGCCAGCAGTCCAGAAAACTACGAGCAGTACTTC. Its protein is CASSPENYEQYF.